This T cell receptor (beta chain) was captured in a study of Graves' ophthalmopathy and Graves' hyperthyroidism. The wider study: Peripheral blood was gathered at the point of initial diagnosis, before any treatment started.

Scientists amplified the TCR beta CDR3 regions from RNA transcripts. Following a first-round RT-PCR that used HTBI primers, a second-round multiplex PCR was carried out. One entry per CDR3 protein results from TCRdb running MiXCR on the multiplex PCR reads. The data hold about 700,000 distinct CDR3 sequences, with 40% observed a single time. This clonotype was seen at least ten times. Germline V gene lookup returns CDR1 SEHNR and CDR2 FQNEAQ (reference sequence). The CDR3 loop spans 13 amino acids. The V segment lost 4 bases and the J segment 4 bases; nucleotides outside the gene matches: 2. Someone took the PBMCs out of more than 9 ml of fresh peripheral blood.

V gene TRBV7-9 combines with J gene TRBJ1-2, with 8 bases lining up with TRBD1. The receptor was derived from an adult man with Graves' ophthalmopathy. Specimen: peripheral blood. The CDR3 sequence: CASSYGQGYGYTF. CDR3 DNA: TGTGCCAGCAGCTACGGACAGGGCTATGGCTACACCTTC.